A selection of T cell receptor beta chains follows, all from one sample in a study of cytomegalovirus exposure and HLA in healthy donors. Data came from immunoSEQ multiplex PCR; TCRdb stores just in-frame clones and leaves some out. The sample lists 200,000 or so clones; 78% were seen once. Sequencing was performed on PBMCs. The receptors stem from a woman aged 25-40 years in good health and CMV-seropositive. CDR3s include the opening cysteine and the closing phenylalanine or tryptophan. D genes are given only for firm matches. Clone size is stated in some rows and not others, as once, few, many or a class when expanded.

J,D,V,size,DNA,CDR3
TRBJ1-1,.,TRBV29-1,.,TGCAGCGCCGCGGGGGGAGGAGGAACTGAAGCTTTCTTT,CSAAGGGGTEAFF
TRBJ2-7,TRBD2,TRBV6-5,few,TGTGCCAGCAGTTACATGACTAGCGGACCCTTCTACGAGCAGTACTTC,CASSYMTSGPFYEQYF
TRBJ2-7,.,TRBV6-5,once,TGTGCCAGCAACCCGACAGGCTCCTACGAGCAGTACTTC,CASNPTGSYEQYF
TRBJ1-2,.,TRBV19,.,TGTGCCAGCAAAACTCAGAGGGACCGGGCGGGAGGCTACACCTTC,CASKTQRDRAGGYTF
TRBJ1-1,.,TRBV25-1,.,TGTGCCAGCAGTGAAGCGGGGGTTGCAGCTTTCTTT,CASSEAGVAAFF
TRBJ1-4,.,TRBV9,.,TGTGCCAGCAGCGTATCGGGGGGGTTAGGAGCTAATGAAAAACTGTTTTTT,CASSVSGGLGANEKLFF
TRBJ2-7,TRBD1,TRBV27,few,TGTGCCACCGGATTCAACAGGGGGCTCAACGAGCAGTACTTC,CATGFNRGLNEQYF
TRBJ2-1,.,TRBV7-9,.,TGTGCCAGCAGCGGATCCGGGATTGAGCAGTTCTTC,CASSGSGIEQFF
TRBJ2-5,.,TRBV28,once,TGTGCCAGCAGACTTACCCTTCGGACAGCCAGGACCCAGTACTTC,CASRLTLRTARTQYF
TRBJ1-6,TRBD1,TRBV19,.,TGTGCCAGTAGTGGAGGGACAGGGGTTAATTCACCCCTCCACTTT,CASSGGTGVNSPLHF
TRBJ1-6,.,TRBV4-3,.,TGCGCCAGCAGCCAAAAGCAGGGGTCAAATTCACCCCTCCACTTT,CASSQKQGSNSPLHF
TRBJ1-5,.,TRBV4-2,.,TGTGCCAGCTCAATTCGGGATCAGCCCCAGCATTTT,CASSIRDQPQHF
TRBJ1-2,.,TRBV27,.,TGTGCCAGCAGTGACCGGGACACCTATGGCTACACCTTC,CASSDRDTYGYTF
TRBJ2-2,TRBD1,TRBV15,.,TGTGCCACCAGCAGGGAGACAGGGGTGCCCGGGGAGCTGTTTTTT,CATSRETGVPGELFF
TRBJ2-5,TRBD1,TRBV28,.,TGTGCCAGCAGTTTATCGGGACAGGGAGGGACCCAGTACTTC,CASSLSGQGGTQYF
TRBJ2-1,TRBD2,TRBV5-4,.,TGTGCCAGCAGTATACTAGCGGGGGGCCTTTATGAGCAGTTCTTC,CASSILAGGLYEQFF
TRBJ2-1,TRBD2,TRBV9,.,TGTGCCAGCAGCGTATTAGCGGGAGGAATATACAATGAGCAGTTCTTC,CASSVLAGGIYNEQFF
TRBJ1-4,TRBD1,TRBV10-3,.,TGTGCCATCAGTGAGCGACAGGGTGAAAAACTGTTTTTT,CAISERQGEKLFF
TRBJ2-7,TRBD1,TRBV7-2,.,TGTGCCAGCAGCTTTACAGGGGGCGCCCCGTACGAGCAGTACTTC,CASSFTGGAPYEQYF
TRBJ2-4,.,TRBV6-5,.,TGTGCCAGCAGCCCCTCAGTAGCCAAAAACATTCAGTACTTC,CASSPSVAKNIQYF
TRBJ2-5,.,TRBV5-1,.,TGCGCCAGCAGCTCAAATTTGGAGACCCAGTACTTC,CASSSNLETQYF
TRBJ2-5,.,TRBV11-1,.,TGTGCCAGCAGCTTAGGCGAACGGGTAGAGACCCAGTACTTC,CASSLGERVETQYF
TRBJ2-1,TRBD2,TRBV4-1,.,TGCGCCAGCAGCCAAGATCCGCCTAGCGGCTCCTACAATGAGCAGTTCTTC,CASSQDPPSGSYNEQFF
TRBJ2-7,TRBD2,TRBV5-1,.,TGCGCCAGCAGCTTGCCCCCCAGCGGGAGAGGCGGCGAGCAGTACTTC,CASSLPPSGRGGEQYF
TRBJ2-1,.,TRBV11-3,few,TGTGCCAGCAGCTTCGTGGAGAGCAATGAGCAGTTCTTC,CASSFVESNEQFF
TRBJ2-1,.,TRBV12-5,.,TGTGCTAGTGGCCTGAGCTCCTACAATGAGCAGTTCTTC,CASGLSSYNEQFF
TRBJ2-7,.,TRBV11-2,.,TGTGCCAGCAGTCGCGTCCTTTACGAGCAGTACTTC,CASSRVLYEQYF
TRBJ2-3,TRBD1,TRBV10-3,.,TGTGCCATCAGTGAGTCGTACCGGACAGGCCGCACAGATACGCAGTATTTT,CAISESYRTGRTDTQYF
TRBJ2-7,TRBD1,TRBV5-5,.,TGTGCCAGCAGCTCCGGGACAGGGTCGCGCTACGAGCAGTACTTC,CASSSGTGSRYEQYF
TRBJ2-7,TRBD1,TRBV28,.,TGTGCCAGCAGTACCACCGGGACAGGGGCTTCCTACGAGCAGTACTTC,CASSTTGTGASYEQYF
TRBJ2-2,.,TRBV7-7,.,TGTGCTAGCAGCTTCGCGACAGGCCCCACCGGGGAGCTGTTTTTT,CASSFATGPTGELFF
TRBJ1-4,.,TRBV6-6,.,TGTGCCAGCAGTTACACGACACCGGAGAGGGGGAAACTGTTTTTT,CASSYTTPERGKLFF
TRBJ2-1,.,TRBV6-5,.,TGTGCCAGCAGTACGGACGGGAGCTCCTACAATGAGCAGTTCTTC,CASSTDGSSYNEQFF
TRBJ1-1,.,TRBV7-9,.,TGTGCCAGCAGCTTCGAGACGGGAAAAGCTTTCTTT,CASSFETGKAFF
TRBJ1-2,TRBD1,TRBV27,.,TGTGCCAGCAGTTCGAAAGGGGGCAGCTACACCTTC,CASSSKGGSYTF